This TCR beta chain originates from a study of glioma-infiltrating T cells after dendritic cell vaccination. Across the whole study: Treatment, given 2003 to 2012, was autologous tumor lysate-pulsed dendritic cell vaccination. Patients received three intradermal dendritic cell vaccine injections at biweekly intervals.

The CDR3 is 16 residues long. Germline CDR1 reads SNHLY; CDR2 reads FYNNEI. The germline V and J ends were trimmed by 5 bases and 8 bases, with 24 bases remaining between them. Time point here: after dendritic cell vaccination, including at tumor progression/relapse. Only patients with spare fresh-frozen tumor and over two years of follow-up were included. Input was approximately 2 ug genomic DNA, or all available if less. Using immunoSEQ multiplex PCR, the repertoire was profiled, and TCRdb retains in-frame clones only, with some absent. There are approximately 93,000 clones in the sample; around 84% occur only once, and about 8.5% lies in the top ten.

The rearrangement links TRBV2 to TRBJ1-2; perhaps TRBD1 as D (6 bases). The TCR comes from a human donor with glioblastoma. The sample was blood, taken after dendritic cell vaccination. CDR3 DNA sequence: TGTGCCAGCAGTCCCGGGGGGACATTTATCCGATCGGGCTACACCTTC. This codes for CASSPGGTFIRSGYTF. The full variable domain, rest sourced from reference TRBV2 and TRBJ1-2, is EPEVTQTPSHQVTQMGQEVILRCVPISNHLYFYWYRQILGQKVEFLVSFYNNEISEKSEIFDDQFSVERPDGSNFTLKIRSTKLEDSAMYFCASSPGGTFIRSGYTFGSGTRLTVV.